The 7 T cell receptor beta chains below come from one sample, sequenced in a study of blood T cell repertoires in COVID-19. TCRdb's table, derived via immunoSEQ multiplex PCR, lists solely in-frame clones and lacks some. The repertoire has some 100,000 clones, about 91% of them found once; the top ten carry about 5%. Specimen: peripheral blood. These receptors all come from an elderly woman with active COVID-19.

This clone was recorded once. V is TRBV11-2 and J is TRBJ2-7; 8 nucleotides line up with TRBD2. The CDR3 covers 17 residues. Germline V gives CDR1 SGHAT, CDR2 FQNNGV. V shed 5 bases, J shed 3 bases, and the junction held 15 bases outside the gene matches. CDR3 region: CASSPWGRASGSYEQYF. The CDR3, as DNA: TGTGCCAGCAGCCCATGGGGTAGGGCGAGCGGGAGCTACGAGCAGTACTTC.

This clone has a handful of counts. The V and J genes are TRBV6-5 and TRBJ1-6; D is perhaps TRBD1 (6 bases). CDR3 length: 14 residues. V lost 6 bases and J 7 bases, leaving 13 bases between the germline ends. Looked up from germline, CDR1 is MNHEY and CDR2 is SVGAGI. Here the CDR3 DNA reads TGTGCCAGCAGCACCCAGGGGCGGAATTCACCCCTCCACTTT. This codes for CASSTQGRNSPLHF.

This chain uses TRBV6-5 with TRBJ1-1; TRBD1 might be the D (5 bases). The ends were cut back, 5 bases at V and 0 bases at J, with 13 bases in the middle. The CDR3 has 15 residues. The germline V gene encodes CDR1 MNHEY and CDR2 SVGAGI. The CDR3 nucleotides read TGTGCCAGCAGTCGGGAGGGGTTGATGAACACTGAAGCTTTCTTT. Translated: CASSREGLMNTEAFF.

The chain joins TRBV7-8 to TRBJ2-1; the match to TRBD1 covers 8 bases. This CDR3 has 12 amino acids. CDR1 and CDR2 (germline): SGHVS, FQNEAQ. After removal of 6 bases from V and 13 bases from J, the junction contained 8 bases not matched to a gene. Here the CDR3 DNA reads TGTGCCAGCAGTTTGACAGGGGTCCCCCAGTTCTTC. Its translation is CASSLTGVPQFF. Based on the CDR3 plus reference TRBV7-8 and TRBJ2-1, the full variable domain is GAGVSQSPRYKVAKRGQDVALRCDPISGHVSLFWYQQALGQGPEFLTYFQNEAQLDKSGLPSDRFFAERPEGSVSTLKIQRTQQEDSAVYLCASSLTGVPQFFGPGTRLTVL.

This clone was counted between two and nine times. The J gene is TRBJ2-2, the V gene TRBV28; 9 bases agree with TRBD1. V gave up 8 bases and J gave up 6 bases; unmatched junction bases: 13. The CDR3 spans 16 residues. The germline CDR1 and CDR2 sequences are MDHEN and SYDVKM. CDR3 sequence reads: CASSPARYRGPGELFF. CDR3 sequence (DNA): TGTGCCAGCTCGCCCGCCCGGTACAGGGGGCCCGGGGAGCTGTTTTTT.

The rearrangement joins TRBV4-1 to TRBJ1-3, with 9 bases lining up with TRBD1. Trimming took 3 bases from V and 4 from J; bases not matched to a gene: 4. The CDR3 totals 15 residues. Germline loops: CDR1 MGHRA, CDR2 YSYEKL. The CDR3 region has the DNA TGCGCCAGCAGCCAGGGACAGGGTTACGGAAACACCATATATTTT. Its protein is CASSQGQGYGNTIYF.

V usage is TRBV19 and J usage is TRBJ2-3; 13 bases are a match to TRBD2. Germline values: CDR1 LNHDA, CDR2 SQIVND (reference sequence). The CDR3 is made up of 17 amino acids. The V and J ends lost 6 bases and 8 bases, in that order; junction bases with no gene match: 14. CDR3 nucleotides: TGTGCCAGTAGACCCGGGACTAGCGGGATCCTGGGCCCTACGCAGTATTTT. Encoded protein: CASRPGTSGILGPTQYF.